This record looks at one T cell receptor (beta chain) sequence and its context. This entry comes from a study of blood T cell repertoires in COVID-19. Here immunoSEQ multiplex PCR was the method, and the copy in TCRdb shows in-frame clones only, minus some. Of about 88,000 clones detected, nearly 90% appear once; the ten largest clones hold around 3%. The ends lost 5 bases at V and 4 bases at J; junction bases unmatched: 8. The CDR3 loop spans 16 amino acids. The germline V gene encodes CDR1 SGHTA and CDR2 FQGTGA. The V gene is TRBV7-3, the J gene TRBJ2-2; 9 positions match TRBD1. Sequenced: peripheral blood. The TCR originated in a woman aged 80 or older with acute or convalescent COVID-19. The CDR3 DNA follows: TGTGCCAGCAGCCCCCCGGGACAGGGTGGCACCGGGGAGCTGTTTTTT. Encoded protein: CASSPPGQGGTGELFF.